The present T cell receptor (beta chain) was sequenced within a study of CD8+ T cells in alopecia areata. Extraction and reverse transcription of RNA yielded cDNA as the sequencing template. Measured with immunoSEQ multiplex PCR; TCRdb has only the in-frame clones, and not every one. The sample records under 250,000 clones, 50% to 60% being singletons. This TCR was recovered from a human donor with alopecia areata. The sample in question was CD4+ T cells sorted from blood, obtained at week 0.

The CDR3 DNA is TGTGCCAGCAGCAACCGCCGGGACACGTCTAGGGAGACCCAGTACTTC. Residues: CASSNRRDTSRETQYF. The chain recombines TRBV21-1 with TRBJ2-5; TRBD1 is the table's D call, not checked against the DNA. TRBV21-1 constitutes a pseudogene. This CDR3 has 16 amino acids.